These T cell receptor beta chains were read from a single sample in a study of blood T cells in healthy people across ages. Using its own MiXCR run on the 5' RACE reads, TCRdb lists one record per CDR3 protein. The sample carries a few hundred thousand distinct CDR3 sequences, 25% to 30% recorded once. Sequencing was performed on blood. The receptor source for this set is a woman in her 70s in good health. Each CDR3 is given with its conserved first and last residue. A D gene is named only where the DNA matches it firmly. Size values are once, few and many counts, or a class for expanded clones, and some rows have none.

j_call	clone_size	d_call	v_call	cdr3_nt	cdr3_aa
TRBJ1-2	-	-	TRBV19	TGTGCCAGTAGTACCTCGTCCGGAGGCTATGGCTACACCTTC	CASSTSSGGYGYTF
TRBJ1-5	-	-	TRBV4-1	TGCGCCAGCAGCCAAGGCCGGGGGAGGGGTCAGCCCCAGCATTTT	CASSQGRGRGQPQHF
TRBJ2-5	few	TRBD2	TRBV6-2/TRBV6-3	TGTGCCAGCAGTATCGGGCTAGCGGGGGTACAAGAGACCCAGTACTTC	CASSIGLAGVQETQYF
TRBJ2-5	-	TRBD2	TRBV4-3	TGCGCCAGCAGCCAAGAAGGCATAGCGGGGGGTCCGCAAGAGACCCAGTACTTC	CASSQEGIAGGPQETQYF
TRBJ1-4	-	TRBD1	TRBV14	TGTGCCAGCAGTCCACCAGCGGACAGGATGGGAAGTGACAATGAAAAACTGTTTTTT	CASSPPADRMGSDNEKLFF
TRBJ2-1	-	TRBD1	TRBV2	TGTGCCAGCAGGGAACCCCTCTTGGGACAGGGTAAAGAGACCCAGTGCTTC	CASREPLLGQGKETQCF
TRBJ1-6	-	-	TRBV3-1	TGTGCCAGCAGCCAAGAGGGGTCCTATAATTCACCCCTCCACTTT	CASSQEGSYNSPLHF
TRBJ2-7	many	TRBD2	TRBV5-1	TGCGCCAGCAGCTTGAGCGGGGGGTCTCTTTACGAGCAGTACTTC	CASSLSGGSLYEQYF
TRBJ2-6	-	TRBD1	TRBV4-3	TGCGCCAGCAGCCAAGGTGGACAGGATCTCTCTGGGGCCAACGTCCTGACTTTC	CASSQGGQDLSGANVLTF
TRBJ2-6	-	-	TRBV29-1	TGCAGCGTTGAATCGGGGGATGGGGCCAACGTCCTGACTTTC	CSVESGDGANVLTF
TRBJ2-4	-	TRBD1	TRBV18	TGTGCCAGCTCACCAATCGGACAGGGAGACATTCAGTACTTC	CASSPIGQGDIQYF